A selection of T cell receptor beta chains follows, all from one sample in a study of regulatory dendritic cells for organ transplantation. The method was immunoSEQ multiplex PCR; TCRdb's version includes in-frame clones alone and lacks a portion of them. Among some 11,000 clones, about 70% were seen once, and the ten largest hold 0.63%. Their antigen targets remain unknown. What was sequenced was naive CD4+ T cells from blood cultured with regulatory dendritic cells. The receptors stem from a human donor in good health. CDR3s leave out the opening cysteine and the closing phenylalanine or tryptophan. Each record gives: CDR3 protein, V gene, J gene.

CDR3aa: ASSSIAGGRGSSYNEQF
v_gene: TRBV5-1
j_gene: TRBJ2-1

CDR3aa: ASSPRQGTANYGYT
v_gene: TRBV27
j_gene: TRBJ1-2

CDR3aa: ASSSGTDYGYT
v_gene: TRBV16
j_gene: TRBJ1-2

CDR3aa: ASSSRRLSYNEQF
v_gene: TRBV7-8
j_gene: TRBJ2-1

CDR3aa: ASSEARVVKEREYGYT
v_gene: TRBV6-1
j_gene: TRBJ1-2

CDR3aa: ASSLRQADGTQY
v_gene: TRBV5-1
j_gene: TRBJ2-5

CDR3aa: ASSSQYTIY
v_gene: TRBV11-3
j_gene: TRBJ1-3

CDR3aa: ARSMITGASYNEQF
v_gene: TRBV5-3
j_gene: TRBJ2-1

CDR3aa: ASSMTSSDTQY
v_gene: TRBV19
j_gene: TRBJ2-3

CDR3aa: ASSYTGGETEAF
v_gene: TRBV6-6
j_gene: TRBJ1-1

CDR3aa: AISSRGSDTQY
v_gene: TRBV10-3
j_gene: TRBJ2-3

CDR3aa: ASSVRLPSNSPLH
v_gene: TRBV2
j_gene: TRBJ1-6

CDR3aa: ASSQDGARSPLH
v_gene: TRBV4-3
j_gene: TRBJ1-6

CDR3aa: ASSLKGFKQPQH
v_gene: TRBV5-8
j_gene: TRBJ1-5

CDR3aa: ASSLGGEWVKETQY
v_gene: TRBV5-1
j_gene: TRBJ2-5

CDR3aa: ASSLEPGGGALQQY
v_gene: TRBV7-9
j_gene: TRBJ2-7

CDR3aa: ASSTRSGGQGTHEQY
v_gene: TRBV28
j_gene: TRBJ2-7

CDR3aa: ASSPIYEQY
v_gene: TRBV2
j_gene: TRBJ2-7

CDR3aa: ASTQNYGYT
v_gene: TRBV2
j_gene: TRBJ1-2

CDR3aa: ASSLEGGYETQY
v_gene: TRBV5-1
j_gene: TRBJ2-5

CDR3aa: ASSPRAAGRTDTQY
v_gene: TRBV9
j_gene: TRBJ2-3

CDR3aa: ASSYSLGQGADTQY
v_gene: TRBV6-5
j_gene: TRBJ2-3

CDR3aa: ASSIFSGGGTGELF
v_gene: TRBV19
j_gene: TRBJ2-2

CDR3aa: ASSARDSYEQY
v_gene: TRBV9
j_gene: TRBJ2-7

CDR3aa: ASSIDQGSAYEQY
v_gene: TRBV5-6
j_gene: TRBJ2-7

CDR3aa: ASTPARTGRDEQY
v_gene: TRBV5-1
j_gene: TRBJ2-7

CDR3aa: ASSLQGTYEQY
v_gene: TRBV11-3
j_gene: TRBJ2-7

CDR3aa: AANRGGLAGGPGTDTQY
v_gene: TRBV10-3
j_gene: TRBJ2-3

CDR3aa: ASSLALSKLGYT
v_gene: TRBV5-4
j_gene: TRBJ1-2

CDR3aa: ASTGQGVNEQF
v_gene: TRBV7-9
j_gene: TRBJ2-1

CDR3aa: SVEGPDRVRTDTQY
v_gene: TRBV29-1
j_gene: TRBJ2-3

CDR3aa: SVDLAVVDTQY
v_gene: TRBV29-1
j_gene: TRBJ2-3

CDR3aa: ASGLQGNTIY
v_gene: TRBV12-5
j_gene: TRBJ1-3

CDR3aa: ASSRGLNTEAF
v_gene: TRBV27
j_gene: TRBJ1-1

CDR3aa: AISETGGIGQPQH
v_gene: TRBV10-3
j_gene: TRBJ1-5

CDR3aa: ASSRTYEQY
v_gene: TRBV7-9
j_gene: TRBJ2-7

CDR3aa: ASSLGQGNTEAF
v_gene: TRBV11-2
j_gene: TRBJ1-1

CDR3aa: ASSFGPGQGEETQY
v_gene: TRBV11-3
j_gene: TRBJ2-5

CDR3aa: ASSLTGAGDTEAF
v_gene: TRBV5-1
j_gene: TRBJ1-1

CDR3aa: ASSEVYTGELF
v_gene: TRBV25-1
j_gene: TRBJ2-2

CDR3aa: ASSPTGESAGELF
v_gene: TRBV7-9
j_gene: TRBJ2-2

CDR3aa: ASSLTAGNSPLH
v_gene: TRBV5-4
j_gene: TRBJ1-6

CDR3aa: SVTGTTSYEQY
v_gene: TRBV29-1
j_gene: TRBJ2-7

CDR3aa: ASSPPTDRAGYT
v_gene: TRBV18
j_gene: TRBJ1-2

CDR3aa: ASSMDPGGSSNQPQH
v_gene: TRBV19
j_gene: TRBJ1-5

CDR3aa: ASSEAGQNTGELF
v_gene: TRBV6-1
j_gene: TRBJ2-2

CDR3aa: ASSLGAAGANVLT
v_gene: TRBV13
j_gene: TRBJ2-6

CDR3aa: ASSFGASSYEQY
v_gene: TRBV5-1
j_gene: TRBJ2-7

CDR3aa: SVSGQGTYEQY
v_gene: TRBV29-1
j_gene: TRBJ2-7

CDR3aa: ASSPRTGGYAF
v_gene: TRBV6-5
j_gene: TRBJ1-1

CDR3aa: AISDRTGGDGYT
v_gene: TRBV10-3
j_gene: TRBJ1-2

CDR3aa: ATRGQNNSPLH
v_gene: TRBV2
j_gene: TRBJ1-6

CDR3aa: ASSTGLPTYEQY
v_gene: TRBV7-2
j_gene: TRBJ2-7

CDR3aa: ASSETSGLNEQF
v_gene: TRBV2
j_gene: TRBJ2-1

CDR3aa: ASAAEPTGELF
v_gene: TRBV6-1
j_gene: TRBJ2-2